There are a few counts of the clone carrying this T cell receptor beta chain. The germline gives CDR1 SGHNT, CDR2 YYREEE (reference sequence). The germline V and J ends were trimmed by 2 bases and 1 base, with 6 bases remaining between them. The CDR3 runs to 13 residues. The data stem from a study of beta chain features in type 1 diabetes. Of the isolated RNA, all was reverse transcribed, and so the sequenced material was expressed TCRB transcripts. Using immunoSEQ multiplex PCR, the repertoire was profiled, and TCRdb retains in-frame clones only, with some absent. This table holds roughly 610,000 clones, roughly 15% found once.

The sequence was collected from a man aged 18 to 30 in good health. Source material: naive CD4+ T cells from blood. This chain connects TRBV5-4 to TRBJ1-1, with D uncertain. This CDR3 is CASSLTANTEAFF. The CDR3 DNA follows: TGTGCCAGCAGCTTAACAGCGAACACTGAAGCTTTCTTT.